One sample yielded the 29 T cell receptor beta chains listed below, sequenced in a study of blood T cell repertoires in COVID-19. Generated by immunoSEQ multiplex PCR, the TCRdb table keeps only in-frame clones and is missing some. Here the sample spans 280,000 or so clones, around 91% being singletons. Specimen: peripheral blood. The receptors derive from a woman aged 60 to 75 with acute or convalescent COVID-19.

The chain couples TRBV2 to TRBJ1-1; D is uncertain. The CDR3 runs to 15 residues. V was shortened by 8 bases and J by 3 bases, with 19 bases between the two germline ends. The germline CDR1 and CDR2 sequences are SNHLY and FYNNEI. Here the CDR3 DNA reads TGTGCCAGCTGTCTCGAATCCGGGGTTTACACTGAAGCTTTCTTT. Translated, it gives CASCLESGVYTEAFF.

This clone was observed a single time. This rearrangement joins TRBV29-1 to TRBJ2-7, with D possibly TRBD2 on 5 matching bases. This CDR3 is built from 12 residues. Trimming shortened V by 5 bases and J by 2 bases, and 10 bases separated the two germline ends. Per the germline V gene, CDR1 is SQVTM and CDR2 is ANQGSEA. CDR3 amino acids: CSVRTSAYEQYF. In nucleotides, the CDR3 is TGCAGCGTTCGGACTTCTGCCTACGAGCAGTACTTC.

V is TRBV5-4 and J is TRBJ1-5, with D perhaps TRBD1 (6 bases). The CDR3 is 14 amino acids. Germline CDR1 reads SGHNT; CDR2 reads YYREEE (reference sequence). The germline V and J ends were trimmed by 0 bases and 9 bases, with 13 bases remaining between them. The CDR3 coding sequence is TGTGCCAGCAGCTTGGCCGGACAGTTAACGCCCCAGCATTTT. It specifies CASSLAGQLTPQHF. Together with reference TRBV5-4 and TRBJ1-5, the CDR3 gives the full variable domain: ETGVTQSPTHLIKTRGQQVTLRCSSQSGHNTVSWYQQALGQGPQFIFQYYREEENGRGNFPPRFSGLQFPNYSSELNVNALELDDSALYLCASSLAGQLTPQHFGDGTRLSIL.

V and J are TRBV11-2 and TRBJ1-3; 7 bases agree with TRBD1. Per the germline V gene, CDR1 is SGHAT and CDR2 is FQNNGV. V gave up 5 bases and J gave up 5 bases; unmatched junction bases: 9. The CDR3 has 15 amino acids. CDR3 DNA: TGTGCCAGCAGCCCTTCGACAGGGTCAAGAAACACCATATATTTT. Protein sequence: CASSPSTGSRNTIYF.

V and J are TRBV9 and TRBJ2-7; 9 bases align to TRBD1. V was pared by 3 bases and J by 3 bases, with 4 bases of the junction left unmatched. Germline loops: CDR1 SGDLS, CDR2 YYNGEE. The CDR3 has 14 residues. The CDR3 loop reads CASSAGQGNYEQYF. Written as DNA, the CDR3 is TGTGCCAGCAGCGCAGGACAGGGGAACTACGAGCAGTACTTC.

The chain links TRBV29-1 to TRBJ1-2, with no clear D. Germline values: CDR1 SQVTM, CDR2 ANQGSEA. This CDR3 region has 13 residues. V gave up 1 base and J gave up 4 bases, with 10 bases separating them. The CDR3 coding sequence is TGCAGCGTTGAAGTACCGGGTTTCTATGGCTACACCTTC. Translation gives CSVEVPGFYGYTF.

The rearrangement uses TRBV4-3 and TRBJ2-1, with 10 bases matching TRBD2. Losses at the gene ends were 5 bases for V and 2 bases for J; bases not matched to a gene: 3. The length of the CDR3 is 15 residues. Germline lookup yields CDR1 LGHNA and CDR2 YSLEER. CDR3 nucleotides: TGCGCCAGCAGCGTAGCGGGGGGCACCTACAATGAGCAGTTCTTC. Amino acids: CASSVAGGTYNEQFF.

The chain carries TRBV7-3 and TRBJ2-3; tentatively, D is TRBD2 (5 bases). The CDR3 runs to 14 residues. In germline, CDR1 is SGHTA, CDR2 FQGTGA. V was clipped by 3 bases and J by 0 bases, with 7 bases between them. The CDR3 protein is CASSFGGSTDTQYF. For the CDR3, the DNA is TGTGCCAGCAGCTTTGGCGGGAGCACAGATACGCAGTATTTT.

The chain carries TRBV6-5 and TRBJ2-7; D may be TRBD1 (6 bases). Looked up from germline, CDR1 is MNHEY and CDR2 is SVGAGI. The germline V and J ends were trimmed by 5 bases and 6 bases, with 11 bases remaining between them. The length of the CDR3 is 12 residues. CDR3 amino acids: CASSPRGSEQYF. CDR3 nucleotide sequence: TGTGCCAGCAGTCCCAGGGGCTCCGAGCAGTACTTC.

The chain is built from TRBV2 and TRBJ2-7; 12 bases are a match to TRBD1. The junction had 10 bases not matched to a gene; V was cut back by 6 bases and J by 10 bases. The CDR3 totals 14 residues. Looked up from germline, CDR1 is SNHLY and CDR2 is FYNNEI. DNA of the CDR3: TGTGCCAGCAGCTGGGACAGGGGGCGGCCCCACCAGTACTTC. This sequence encodes CASSWDRGRPHQYF. Full variable domain (rest looked up from reference TRBV2 and TRBJ2-7): EPEVTQTPSHQVTQMGQEVILRCVPISNHLYFYWYRQILGQKVEFLVSFYNNEISEKSEIFDDQFSVERPDGSNFTLKIRSTKLEDSAMYFCASSWDRGRPHQYFGPGTRLTVT.

The V call is TRBV21-1, the J call TRBJ2-3; the D call TRBD2 from the table was never checked on the DNA. TRBV21-1 is shown as a pseudogene. The CDR3 has 15 amino acids. Here the CDR3 DNA reads TGTGCCGGAGGGGCGCGGGAGGGCCTGAGAGATACGCAGTATTTT. This encodes CAGGAREGLRDTQYF.

The chain is built from TRBV7-9 and TRBJ2-2; 7 bases align to TRBD1. The CDR3 runs 17 residues. CDR1 is SEHNR, CDR2 FQNEAQ, per germline (reference sequence). V shed 5 bases, J shed 3 bases, and the junction held 12 bases outside the gene matches. DNA of the CDR3: TGTGCCAGCAGCCCAATCTACCGGGACAGCCACACCGGGGAGCTGTTTTTT. Protein: CASSPIYRDSHTGELFF.

V and J are TRBV19 and TRBJ1-2; D unclear. Trimming cost V 0 bases and J 0 bases, with 11 bases left between them. The CDR3 is 16 residues long. Per germline, CDR1 LNHDA and CDR2 SQIVND (reference sequence). CDR3 sequence reads: CASSIDSRGTNYGYTF. The CDR3 DNA is TGTGCCAGTAGTATAGATTCGCGGGGAACTAACTATGGCTACACCTTC.

This clone was detected only a few times. V is TRBV20-1 and J is TRBJ1-5; perhaps TRBD1 as D (6 bases). This CDR3 has 14 amino acids. Trimming removed 3 bases from V and 3 bases from J, with 12 bases in between. The V gene's germline CDR1 is DFQATT and CDR2 SNEGSKA (reference sequence). CDR3 sequence: CSASWGTLNQPQHF. The CDR3 region has the DNA TGCAGTGCTAGTTGGGGGACACTCAATCAGCCCCAGCATTTT.

V and J are TRBV10-3 and TRBJ1-2; TRBD1 aligns across 7 bases. CDR1 and CDR2 (germline): ENHRY, SYGVKD. V shed 6 bases and J 5 bases; nucleotides not matched to a gene: 15. This CDR3 contains 16 residues. CDR3 protein: CAIRGLGQPELYGYTF. The CDR3 nucleotides are TGTGCCATCAGGGGGTTGGGACAGCCGGAACTTTATGGCTACACCTTC.

The rearrangement joins TRBV19 to TRBJ1-5; D ambiguous. This CDR3 has 13 amino acids. The V and J ends lost 6 bases and 4 bases respectively, with 10 bases between them. CDR1 is LNHDA and CDR2 is SQIVND in the germline V gene (reference sequence). CDR3 bases: TGTGCCAGTAGCCCGTCCCCTAATCAGCCCCAGCATTTT. It specifies CASSPSPNQPQHF.

This sequence joins TRBV6-2 or TRBV6-3 and TRBJ1-5; D gene ambiguous. Per germline, CDR1 MNHEY and CDR2 SVGEGT. CDR3 length: 13 residues. V dropped 1 base and J dropped 6 bases, with 7 bases sitting between them. CDR3 loop: CASSYYGPQPQHF. In nucleotides, the CDR3 is TGTGCCAGCAGTTACTATGGGCCTCAGCCCCAGCATTTT.

Only one count was recorded for this clone. The J gene is TRBJ1-5, the V gene TRBV12-3 or TRBV12-4, with TRBD1 identical over 8 bases. The CDR3 extends over 13 amino acids. V trimming: 5 bases; J trimming: 5 bases; junction bases outside the gene matches: 2. The CDR3 DNA is TGTGCCAGCAGTCGGACAGGGTATCAGCCCCAGCATTTT. Translating it yields CASSRTGYQPQHF.

The chain joins TRBV29-1 to TRBJ2-1; TRBD1 agrees at 7 bases. Germline values: CDR1 SQVTM, CDR2 ANQGSEA. The CDR3 is 15 residues long. V shed 1 base and J 8 bases; nucleotides not matched to a gene: 11. CDR3 coding DNA: TGCAGCGTTGAAGCCCCCGGACAGGTTTTCGATGAGCAGTTCTTC. It translates to CSVEAPGQVFDEQFF.

This clone was counted a single time. The chain is built from TRBV3-1 (or the pseudogene TRBV3-2) and TRBJ2-5, with D perhaps TRBD1 (5 bases). V lost 1 base and J lost 7, with 10 bases in between. There are 13 residues in the CDR3. CDR1 and CDR2 (germline): LGHDT, YNNKEL (reference sequence). Here the CDR3 DNA reads TGTGCCAGCAGCCAAGGCCAGGGCGGGACCCAGTACTTC. Translation gives CASSQGQGGTQYF.

The rearrangement uses TRBV6-5 and TRBJ2-2; a possible D gene is TRBD2 (6 bases). CDR3 length: 15 residues. Germline V CDR1 and CDR2: MNHEY, SVGAGI. V lost 6 bases, J lost 6 bases, and 17 bases lay in between. CDR3: CASRDRGSKAGELFF. CDR3 in DNA: TGTGCCAGCAGAGATCGGGGGTCGAAGGCCGGGGAGCTGTTTTTT.

The rearrangement links TRBV7-2 to TRBJ1-2, with a possible D match to TRBD1 (5 bases). The CDR3 sequence is 15 residues long. Deletions cut 3 bases from V and 1 base from J, with 12 bases between. Germline V gives CDR1 SGHTA, CDR2 FQGNSA. This chain's CDR3 is CASSFPGGVNYGYTF. CDR3 nucleotide sequence: TGTGCCAGCAGCTTCCCGGGGGGGGTTAACTATGGCTACACCTTC.

In DNA form, the CDR3 reads TGTGCCAGCCGGGTAGAACCCTCTGGGGGGTCTGGCTACACCTTC. Its protein is CASRVEPSGGSGYTF. The gene calls are TRBV28 and TRBJ1-2; D might be TRBD1 (5 bases). Germline V gene lookup returns CDR1 MDHEN and CDR2 SYDVKM. V was trimmed by 8 bases and J by 7 bases, leaving 23 bases between them. This CDR3 comprises 15 residues.

This clone was recorded a few times. The chain couples TRBV28 to TRBJ1-3, with TRBD1 matching over 9 bases. Germline V gene data show CDR1 as MDHEN and CDR2 as SYDVKM. The J segment lost 4 bases and the V segment lost 5 bases, leaving 6 bases of the junction unmatched. The CDR3 is 15 amino acids. DNA for the CDR3: TGTGCCAGCAGTCTCCGGACAGGGGCAGGAAACACCATATATTTT. Amino acids: CASSLRTGAGNTIYF.

The V gene is TRBV25-1, the J gene TRBJ2-7; D call uncertain. Trimming cost V 3 bases and J 0 bases, with 9 bases left between them. Germline assignment: CDR1 MGHDK and CDR2 SYGVNS. This CDR3 spans 14 amino acids. CDR3 nucleotides: TGTGCCAGCAGTGACCCCCGAGGCTCCTACGAGCAGTACTTC. Its translation is CASSDPRGSYEQYF.

CDR3 nucleotides: TGCGCCAGCAGGGAGGGAGGGACAGGGAAGGTTCGCTATGGCTACACCTTC. Amino acid sequence: CASREGGTGKVRYGYTF. This chain connects TRBV5-1 to TRBJ1-2, with TRBD1 matching 9 bases. Germline trimming cut 5 bases from V and 4 bases from J; bases unmatched to any gene: 15. There are 17 residues in the CDR3. Looked up from germline, CDR1 is SGHRS and CDR2 is YFSETQ. The whole variable domain, filled in from reference TRBV5-1 and TRBJ1-2, reads KAGVTQTPRYLIKTRGQQVTLSCSPISGHRSVSWYQQTPGQGLQFLFEYFSETQRNKGNFPGRFSGRQFSNSRSEMNVSTLELGDSALYLCASREGGTGKVRYGYTFGSGTRLTVV.

The chain has TRBV9 and TRBJ1-1; no reliable D call. The CDR3 is 13 amino acids. Trimming pared 5 bases from V and 1 base from J, leaving 9 bases between. The germline V gene has CDR1 SGDLS and CDR2 YYNGEE. In DNA, the CDR3 is TGTGCCAGCAGTAGTCCGGGGAACACTGAAGCTTTCTTT. Translation gives CASSSPGNTEAFF.

The table lists this clone with a few counts. This chain links TRBV28 with TRBJ2-1; TRBD2 aligns across 9 bases. After removal of 2 bases from V and 4 bases from J, the junction contained 0 bases not matched to a gene. CDR3 length: 14 residues. Germline V gives CDR1 MDHEN, CDR2 SYDVKM. CDR3 DNA sequence: TGTGCCAGCAGTTTAACTAGCGGGTACAATGAGCAGTTCTTC. Translation: CASSLTSGYNEQFF.

The rearrangement uses TRBV9 and TRBJ2-5; 9 bases align to TRBD1. V shed 3 bases, J shed 6 bases, and the junction held 6 bases outside the gene matches. The CDR3 sequence is 14 residues long. The germline V gene has CDR1 SGDLS and CDR2 YYNGEE. The CDR3 reads CASSGGQGWKTQYF. Written as DNA, the CDR3 is TGTGCCAGCAGCGGGGGACAGGGTTGGAAGACCCAGTACTTC.